This T cell receptor beta chain was sequenced during a study of blood T cell repertoires in COVID-19. As for the study in general: Donors in the United States, Italy and Spain gave samples during acute or convalescent COVID-19. From T cells, B-cell-depleted T cells, or PBMCs came the material, which was cDNA or gDNA.

Source study methods: Using reference gene primer amplification, nucleated cell counts were estimated. TCRdb's copy holds only in-frame clones and misses some; the assay was immunoSEQ multiplex PCR. D and trimming were read from the DNA, whereas the V and J calls and clone size are those reported in that table. The sample lists 400,000 to 550,000 clones; roughly 90% were seen once. The V gene's germline CDR1 is LNHNV and CDR2 YYDKDF (reference sequence). The V and J ends lost 0 bases and 4 bases respectively, with 15 bases between them. This CDR3 region has 17 residues. Material: peripheral blood. The genes are TRBV15 and TRBJ1-4, with unresolved D. The receptor's source is a woman aged 30 to 39 with acute or convalescent COVID-19. CDR3 DNA sequence: TGTGCCACCAGCAGAGATCTTGTGAGATCGGGTAATGAAAAACTGTTTTTT. Its translation is CATSRDLVRSGNEKLFF.